This TCR beta chain was obtained from a study of cytomegalovirus exposure and HLA in healthy donors. The study's findings and limits: The authors enumerated 150 to 200 TCR beta chains as linked to cytomegalovirus. In vitro testing confirmed a few CMV-associated chains as specific for CMV antigens.

Sequencing used immunoSEQ multiplex PCR; TCRdb keeps in-frame clones, though not all of them. This sample carries 55,000 to 70,000 clones, just under 95% of them seen once, and the ten largest clones take over 2%. CDR1 and CDR2 (germline): ENHRY, SYGVKD. V lost 2 bases to trimming and J lost 4 bases; unmatched junction nucleotides: 4. The CDR3 sequence is 16 residues long. The table lists this clone with a count of one. Its antigen is currently unknown. The donors formed part of the approximately 120-subject validation cohort, distinct from the approximately 670-subject first cohort. The TCR was taken from a man between 18 and 35 years old in good health and CMV-seronegative. Material for sequencing was PBMCs. The V call is TRBV10-3, the J call TRBJ2-7; 14 bases are a match to TRBD2. For the CDR3, the DNA is TGTGCCATCAGTGAGATAGGACTAGCGGGAGGATACGAGCAGTACTTC. Its protein product is CAISEIGLAGGYEQYF.